This T cell receptor beta chain is from a study of T cell changes during pregnancy in multiple sclerosis. This CDR3 comprises 15 residues. With 3 bases removed from V and 8 bases from J, the gap between germline ends came to 18 bases. Germline V CDR1 and CDR2: SGHRS, YFSETQ. Clones were read by immunoSEQ multiplex PCR, and TCRdb kept only the in-frame ones, dropping some. The sample lists about 48,000 clones, over 85% occurring once. This receptor was taken from a female donor with multiple sclerosis, enrolled in a pregnancy study. This rearrangement joins TRBV5-1 to TRBJ2-1; tentative D call: TRBD2 (5 bases). Sequences were derived from CD4+ T cells from peripheral blood mononuclear cells, sampled in the first trimester of pregnancy. The CDR3 DNA reads as TGCGCCAGCAGCTCGCGGACTGGCCCTGGTGATGAGCAGTTCTTC. It is translated as CASSSRTGPGDEQFF.